This T cell receptor (beta chain) emerged from a study of blood T cell repertoires in COVID-19. Data came from immunoSEQ multiplex PCR; TCRdb stores just in-frame clones and leaves some out. This table has 150,000 to 200,000 clones, roughly 80% appearing once. Trimming took 4 bases from V and 5 from J, leaving 22 bases between them. Germline CDR1 reads SGHRS; CDR2 reads YFSETQ. This CDR3 region has 16 residues. Sequenced material: peripheral blood. The TCR originated in a middle-aged man who had recovered from COVID-19. The chain combines TRBV5-1 with TRBJ2-7; possible D gene TRBD1, 7 bases. As DNA, the CDR3 is TGCGCCAGCAGCCCGGTTGGGACAGCGGGTCGGGACGAGCAGTACTTC. Its protein is CASSPVGTAGRDEQYF.